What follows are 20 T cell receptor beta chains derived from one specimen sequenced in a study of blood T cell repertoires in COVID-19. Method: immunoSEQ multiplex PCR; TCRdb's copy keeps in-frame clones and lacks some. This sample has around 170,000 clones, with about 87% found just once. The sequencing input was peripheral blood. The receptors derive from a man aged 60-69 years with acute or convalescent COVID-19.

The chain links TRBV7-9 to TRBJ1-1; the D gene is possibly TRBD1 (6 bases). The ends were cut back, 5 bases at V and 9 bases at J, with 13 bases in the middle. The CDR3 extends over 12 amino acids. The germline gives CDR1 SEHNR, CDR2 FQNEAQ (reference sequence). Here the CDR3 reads CASSMPGQQAFF. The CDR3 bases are TGTGCCAGCAGCATGCCGGGACAACAAGCTTTCTTT.

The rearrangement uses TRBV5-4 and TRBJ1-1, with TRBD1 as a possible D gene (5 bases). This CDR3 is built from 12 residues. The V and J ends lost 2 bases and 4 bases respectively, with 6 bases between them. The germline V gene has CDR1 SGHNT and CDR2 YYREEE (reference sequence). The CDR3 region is CASSFDSTEAFF. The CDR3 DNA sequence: TGTGCCAGCAGCTTCGACAGCACTGAAGCTTTCTTT.

CDR3 DNA: TGTGCCAGCTCACCGACGGGACAGGGGGTCACTGAAGCTTTCTTT. The encoded protein is CASSPTGQGVTEAFF. The J gene is TRBJ1-1, the V gene TRBV18; 11 positions match TRBD1. J lost 4 bases, V lost 3 bases, and 4 bases had no gene match. This CDR3 is built from 15 residues. Germline values: CDR1 KGHSH, CDR2 LQKENI.

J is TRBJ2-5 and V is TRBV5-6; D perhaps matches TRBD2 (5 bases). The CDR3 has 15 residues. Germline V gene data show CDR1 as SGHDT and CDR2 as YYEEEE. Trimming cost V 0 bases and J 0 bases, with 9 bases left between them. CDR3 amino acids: CASSLGREYQETQYF. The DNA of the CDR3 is TGTGCCAGCAGCTTGGGAAGGGAGTACCAAGAGACCCAGTACTTC.

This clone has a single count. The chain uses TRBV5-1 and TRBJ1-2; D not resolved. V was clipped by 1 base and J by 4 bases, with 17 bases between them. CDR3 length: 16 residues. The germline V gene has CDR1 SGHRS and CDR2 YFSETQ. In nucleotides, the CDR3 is TGCGCCAGCAGCTTGTTTGCGGATACCTCCGTCTATGGCTACACCTTC. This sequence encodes CASSLFADTSVYGYTF.

CDR3 sequence reads: CSAWTSGEQYV. The CDR3 DNA is TGCAGTGCGTGGACTAGCGGGGAGCAGTACGTC. The chain links TRBV20-1 to TRBJ2-7, with 11 bases that match TRBD2. Germline V gene lookup returns CDR1 DFQATT and CDR2 SNEGSKA (reference sequence). Losses at the gene ends were 6 bases for V and 7 bases for J; bases not matched to a gene: 2. This CDR3 comprises 11 residues.

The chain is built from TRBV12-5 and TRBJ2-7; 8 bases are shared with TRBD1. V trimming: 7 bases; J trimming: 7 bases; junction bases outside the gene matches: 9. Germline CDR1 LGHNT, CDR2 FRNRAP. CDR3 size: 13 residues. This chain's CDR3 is CASATGQGREQYF. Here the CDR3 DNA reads TGTGCTAGTGCCACTGGACAGGGTAGGGAGCAGTACTTC.

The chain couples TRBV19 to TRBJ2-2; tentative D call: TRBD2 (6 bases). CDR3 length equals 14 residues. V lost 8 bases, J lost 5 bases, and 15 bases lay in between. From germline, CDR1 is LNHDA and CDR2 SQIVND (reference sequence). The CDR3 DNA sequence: TGTGCCAGTTTACCCGGGGGTTGGACCGGGGAGCTGTTTTTT. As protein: CASLPGGWTGELFF.

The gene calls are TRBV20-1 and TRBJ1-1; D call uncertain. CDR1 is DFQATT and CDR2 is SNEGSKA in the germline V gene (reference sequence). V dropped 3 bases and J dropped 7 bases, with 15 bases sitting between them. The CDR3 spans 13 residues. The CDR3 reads CSASNPDSNEAFF. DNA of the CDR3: TGCAGTGCTAGTAACCCAGATAGCAATGAAGCTTTCTTT.

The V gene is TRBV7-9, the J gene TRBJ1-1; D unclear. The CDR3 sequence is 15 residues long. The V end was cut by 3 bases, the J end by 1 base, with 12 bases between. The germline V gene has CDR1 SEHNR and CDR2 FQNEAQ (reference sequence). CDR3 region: CASSFSAGSNTEAFF. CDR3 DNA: TGTGCCAGCAGCTTTAGTGCAGGCTCGAACACTGAAGCTTTCTTT.

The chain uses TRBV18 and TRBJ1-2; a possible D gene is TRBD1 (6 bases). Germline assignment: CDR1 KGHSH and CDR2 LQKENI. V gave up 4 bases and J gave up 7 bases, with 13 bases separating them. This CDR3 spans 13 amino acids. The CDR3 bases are TGTGCCAGCTCACGAACAGGGTATCCTGGCTACACCTTC. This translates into CASSRTGYPGYTF. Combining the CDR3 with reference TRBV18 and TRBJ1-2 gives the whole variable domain NAGVMQNPRHLVRRRGQEARLRCSPMKGHSHVYWYRQLPEEGLKFMVYLQKENIIDESGMPKERFSAEFPKEGPSILRIQQVVRGDSAAYFCASSRTGYPGYTFGSGTRLTVV.

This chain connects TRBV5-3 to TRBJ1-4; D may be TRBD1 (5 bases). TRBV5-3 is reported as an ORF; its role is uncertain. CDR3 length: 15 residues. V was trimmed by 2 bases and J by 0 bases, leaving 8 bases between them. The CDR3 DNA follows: TGTGCCAGAAGCTTAAAGACAGCAACTAATGAAAAACTGTTTTTT. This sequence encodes CARSLKTATNEKLFF.

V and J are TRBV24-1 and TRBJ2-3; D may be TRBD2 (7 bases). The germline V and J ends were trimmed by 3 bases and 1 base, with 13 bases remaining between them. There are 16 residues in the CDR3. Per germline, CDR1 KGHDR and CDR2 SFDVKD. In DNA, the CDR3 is TGTGCCACCAGTGATGGACTAGGGGGAGGCACAGATACGCAGTATTTT. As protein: CATSDGLGGGTDTQYF.

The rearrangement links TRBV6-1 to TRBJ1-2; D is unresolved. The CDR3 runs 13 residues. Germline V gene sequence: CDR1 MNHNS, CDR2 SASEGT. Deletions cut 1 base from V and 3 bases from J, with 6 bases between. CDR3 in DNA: TGTGCCAGCAGTGAAGTTCTGTACTATGGCTACACCTTC. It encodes CASSEVLYYGYTF.

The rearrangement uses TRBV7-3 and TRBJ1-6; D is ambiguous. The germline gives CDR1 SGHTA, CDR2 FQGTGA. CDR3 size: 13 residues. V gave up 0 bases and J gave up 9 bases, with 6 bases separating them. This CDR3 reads CASSLTRGSPLHF. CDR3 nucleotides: TGTGCCAGCAGCTTAACTCGGGGTTCACCCCTCCACTTT.

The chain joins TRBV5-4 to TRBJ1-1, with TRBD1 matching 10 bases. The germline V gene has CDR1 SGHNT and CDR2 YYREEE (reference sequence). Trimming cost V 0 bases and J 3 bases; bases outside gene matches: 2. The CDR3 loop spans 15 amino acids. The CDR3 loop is CASSLAGQGYTEAFF. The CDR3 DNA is TGTGCCAGCAGCTTGGCGGGACAGGGGTACACTGAAGCTTTCTTT.

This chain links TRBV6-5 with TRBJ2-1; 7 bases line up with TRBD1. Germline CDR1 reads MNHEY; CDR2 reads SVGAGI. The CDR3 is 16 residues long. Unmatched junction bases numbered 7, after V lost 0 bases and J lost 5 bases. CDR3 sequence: CASSYSMTGTHNEQFF. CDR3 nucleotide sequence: TGTGCCAGCAGTTACTCGATGACAGGGACCCACAATGAGCAGTTCTTC.

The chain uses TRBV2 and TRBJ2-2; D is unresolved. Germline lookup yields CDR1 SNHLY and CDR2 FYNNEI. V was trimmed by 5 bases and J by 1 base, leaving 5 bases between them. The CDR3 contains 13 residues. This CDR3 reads CASSSGNTGELFF. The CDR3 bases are TGTGCCAGCAGTTCAGGGAACACCGGGGAGCTGTTTTTT.

CDR3 in DNA: TGTGCCAGCAGCTTAGGCCCGACAGCTGAAGCCGGCTACACCTTC. Residues: CASSLGPTAEAGYTF. The rearrangement links TRBV7-9 to TRBJ1-2; tentatively, D is TRBD1 (5 bases). This CDR3 spans 15 amino acids. Trimming left V 1 base short and J 8 bases short, with 17 bases between. Germline V gives CDR1 SEHNR, CDR2 FQNEAQ (reference sequence).

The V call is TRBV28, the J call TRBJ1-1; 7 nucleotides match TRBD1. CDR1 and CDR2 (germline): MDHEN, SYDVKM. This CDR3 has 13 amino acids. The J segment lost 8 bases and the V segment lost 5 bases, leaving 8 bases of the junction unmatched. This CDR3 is CASSPPTGYEAFF. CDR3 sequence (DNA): TGTGCCAGCAGTCCCCCGACAGGGTACGAAGCTTTCTTT.